These 7 T cell receptor beta chains were sequenced from one sample in a study of blood T cells in healthy people across ages. A J-beta primer mix and a sample-barcoded 5' primer were used in a second PCR of roughly 7 to 12 cycles. From the 5' RACE reads, TCRdb called clonotypes with MiXCR, one entry per CDR3 protein. This sample has some 1.5 million distinct CDR3 sequences; about 28% occur once, and the top ten carry about 7.7%. Sequences were obtained from blood. These TCRs come from a woman in her 30s in good health.

The chain couples TRBV12-3 or TRBV12-4 to TRBJ2-1; D may correspond to TRBD1 or TRBD2 (5 bases each). The length of the CDR3 is 15 residues. The V end was cut by 3 bases, the J end by 10 bases, with 19 bases between. CDR3 bases: TGTGCCAGCAGTTTGGGGGTCCTGACCCGAGGAGAGCAGTTCTTC. It is translated as CASSLGVLTRGEQFF.

The chain employs TRBV20-1 and TRBJ2-1; TRBD2 aligns across 10 bases. There are 15 residues in the CDR3. The V and J ends lost 2 bases and 8 bases, in that order; junction bases with no gene match: 9. Germline V gene sequence: CDR1 DFQATT, CDR2 SNEGSKA (reference sequence). The CDR3 DNA reads TGCAGTGCTAGACCTAGCGGGAGAATTCGAGATGAGCAGTTCTTC. The encoded protein is CSARPSGRIRDEQFF.

This clonotype was found many times. V gene TRBV29-1 combines with J gene TRBJ2-5, with TRBD2 as a possible D gene (6 bases). Germline-derived CDR1 and CDR2 are SQVTM and ANQGSEA. Trimming pared 7 bases from V and 3 bases from J, leaving 12 bases between. The CDR3 covers 12 residues. In nucleotides, the CDR3 is TGCAGCGGGGGACTGGGGAAAGAGACCCAGTACTTC. It translates to CSGGLGKETQYF. Variable domain in full (rest from reference TRBV29-1 and TRBJ2-5): SAVISQKPSRDICQRGTSLTIQCQVDSQVTMMFWYRQQPGQSLTLIATANQGSEATYESGFVIDKFPISRPNLTFSTLTVSNMSPEDSSIYLCSGGLGKETQYFGPGTRLLVL.

The rearrangement links TRBV14 to TRBJ2-7; 9 nucleotides match TRBD1. Germline V gene lookup returns CDR1 SGHDN and CDR2 FVKESK. V was clipped by 0 bases and J by 3 bases; unmatched bases: 24. This CDR3 has 22 residues. The CDR3 coding sequence is TGTGCCAGCAGCCAAGATATAAGTTCAGGACAGGGGACTTCTAAATTAGGCTACGAGCAGTACTTC. Its protein is CASSQDISSGQGTSKLGYEQYF.

The J gene is TRBJ2-7, the V gene TRBV2; possible D gene TRBD1, 6 bases. CDR3 length equals 15 residues. The V end lost 11 bases, the J end lost 4 bases, and 24 bases lay between the germline ends. From germline, CDR1 is SNHLY and CDR2 FYNNEI. The CDR3 DNA follows: TGTGCCTGCACCTGGCGGACAGTCCTCTATTACGAGCAGTACTTC. The encoded protein is CACTWRTVLYYEQYF.

Notes on this clonotype: One end of the junction is discordant with germline, which a read error may explain. This chain uses TRBV14 with TRBJ2-3, with D unresolved. The CDR3 totals 11 residues. Germline V gene sequence: CDR1 SGHDN, CDR2 FVKESK. This CDR3 reads CASSQDVSPAF. CDR3 nucleotide sequence: TGTGCCAGCAGCCAAGATGTCTCCCCAGCCTTT. Using reference TRBV14 and TRBJ2-3 for the parts outside the CDR3, the full variable domain is EAGVTQFPSHSVIEKGQTVTLRCDPISGHDNLYWYRRVMGKEIKFLLHFVKESKQDESGMPNNRFLAERTGGTYSTLKVQPAELEDSGVYFCASSQDVSPAFGPGTRLTVL.

A remark on this clonotype: With a much larger clone just one base away, this may be a read error. The V gene is TRBV29-1, the J gene TRBJ2-1; D may be TRBD1 (6 bases). Germline V CDR1 and CDR2: SQVTM, ANQGSEA. This CDR3 contains 11 residues. Written as DNA, the CDR3 is TGCAACGTTGCCCTCCAGGGGGAGCAGTTCTTC. Encoded protein: CNVALQGEQFF.